This T cell receptor beta chain was retrieved from a study of CD8+CD57+ T cells in acquired aplastic anemia. As for the study in general: The study obtained an average of approximately 2.9 ug of DNA from sorted CD4+ and CD8+ cells. Findings of the study overall: The study found no significant CD8+ Simpson's diversity difference between patients and controls.

There are a few counts of this clonotype. Its antigen is still unknown. Investigators profiled TCR beta VDJ and CDR3 from genomic DNA template. TCRdb itself ran the reads through MiXCR, one entry per CDR3 protein. Among some 200,000 distinct CDR3 sequences listed, 30% to 35% were seen once. The sample was sorted CD4+, CD8+, or CD8+CD57+ T cells (not recorded which) from PBMCs. This clonotype originated in a human donor in good health, serving as a control.

The CDR3 DNA reads TGTGCCTGGTCAAGCGGGGTTGGCTCCTACAATGAGCAGTTCTTC. Protein product: CAWSSGVGSYNEQFF. The V gene is TRBV19, the J gene TRBJ2-1; 7 bases fit TRBD2. CDR3 length equals 15 residues. The V and J ends lost 11 bases and 0 bases, in that order; junction bases with no gene match: 10. Germline V lookup: CDR1 LNHDA, CDR2 SQIVND (reference sequence). Complete variable domain (other parts from reference TRBV19 and TRBJ2-1): DGGITQSPKYLFRKEGQNVTLSCEQNLNHDAMYWYRQDPGQGLRLIYYSQIVNDFQKGDIAEGYSVSREKKESFPLTVTSAQKNPTAFYLCAWSSGVGSYNEQFFGPGTRLTVL.